Listed below are T cell receptor beta chains from one sample, sequenced in a study of CD8 T cells in ankylosing spondylitis. TCRdb processed the 5' RACE reads anew with MiXCR; each CDR3 protein has one entry. Of a few hundred thousand distinct CDR3 sequences listed, roughly 15% are singletons. Sequenced material: blood, either unsorted or a sorted T cell fraction (not recorded which). These receptors all stem from a male donor with ankylosing spondylitis. CDR3s include the opening cysteine and the closing phenylalanine or tryptophan. The D gene is left open where the match is weak. Size is omitted from some rows. Given values are once, few, many or a class for expanded clones.

clone_size j_call v_call d_call cdr3_nt cdr3_aa
- TRBJ2-3 TRBV7-2 - TGTGCCAGCAGCTTAGTTGGGACTAGCACAGATACGCAGTATTTT CASSLVGTSTDTQYF
few TRBJ2-7 TRBV7-6 TRBD2 TGTGCCAGCAGCCCTCCGGGAGCGGGATGGTACGAGCAGTACTTC CASSPPGAGWYEQYF
few TRBJ2-1 TRBV28 - TGTGCCAGCAGCCTGTGGGACCAGTCCTACAATGAGCAGTTCTTC CASSLWDQSYNEQFF
- TRBJ2-7 TRBV20-1 - TGCAGTGCCCAAGGGGGGGGGTCCCCCTACGAGCAGTACTTC CSAQGGGSPYEQYF
- TRBJ2-1 TRBV2 TRBD1 TGTGCCAGCAGTGCCCCACAGGGGAACGTCGATGAGCAGTTCTTC CASSAPQGNVDEQFF
- TRBJ2-2 TRBV6-5 - TGTGCCAGCAGTTACTCGAAGGGGATCCGGGAGCTGTTTTTT CASSYSKGIRELFF
few TRBJ2-7 TRBV25-1 - TGTGCCAGCCAAGGACGGGAGACCTACGAGCAGTACTTC CASQGRETYEQYF
- TRBJ2-1 TRBV4-2 TRBD1 TGTGCCAGCAGCCCTGGACGAGGGGACAGGGTTGAGAATGAGCAGTTCTTC CASSPGRGDRVENEQFF
many TRBJ1-2 TRBV10-3 TRBD1 TGTGCCATCAGCTCGGGACAGGGGGGCAGCGGCTACACCTTC CAISSGQGGSGYTF
few TRBJ1-5 TRBV20-1 TRBD1 TGCAGTGCTAGTGATTGGGGACAGGCTAGCAATCAGCCCCAGCATTTT CSASDWGQASNQPQHF
few TRBJ2-7 TRBV20-1 TRBD2 TGCAGTGCTAGAGACATACGGGGGGGGCCCTACGAGCAGTACTTC CSARDIRGGPYEQYF
few TRBJ1-5 TRBV19 - TGTGCCAGTAGTATAGAGACGGCAAATCAGCCCCAGCATTTT CASSIETANQPQHF
- TRBJ1-5 TRBV24-1 TRBD1 TGTGCCACCAGTGATCCGACAGGGTCAAGTCAGCCCCAGCATTTT CATSDPTGSSQPQHF
- TRBJ2-5 TRBV11-2 TRBD2 TGTGCCAGCAGCTTCCGAGCGGGGGTTCAAGAGACCCAGTACTTC CASSFRAGVQETQYF
few TRBJ2-1 TRBV7-8 - TGTGCCAGCAGCCCGCCCGGGACACGCTCCTACAATGAGCAGTTCTTC CASSPPGTRSYNEQFF
- TRBJ2-3 TRBV20-1 TRBD2 TGCAGTGCTAGCGCCTTTGGCGGGAGTAAGACAGATACGCAGTATTTT CSASAFGGSKTDTQYF
- TRBJ2-5 TRBV3-1 TRBD2 TGTGCCAGCAGCCCCGCATCGGGACTAGCGGGGGGCTCGCCTCAAGAGACCCAGTACTTC CASSPASGLAGGSPQETQYF
- TRBJ2-3 TRBV9 TRBD2 TGTGCCAGCAGCCCGGGGACTAGCGTCATCACAGATACGCAGTATTTT CASSPGTSVITDTQYF
many TRBJ2-7 TRBV20-1 - TGCAGTGCTAGAAATGGGTGGAGGAATCTCTACGAGCAGTACTTC CSARNGWRNLYEQYF
- TRBJ2-3 TRBV7-2 TRBD2 TGTGCCAGCAGCTTAGCTAGCGGGGGGTACACAGATACGCAGTATTTT CASSLASGGYTDTQYF
many TRBJ2-1 TRBV5-1 TRBD1 TGCGCCAGCAGCTTAGATCGACAGGGGCATGAGCAGTTCTTC CASSLDRQGHEQFF
few TRBJ1-3 TRBV5-1 - TGCGCCAGCAGCTCAAGCTCCTCTGGAAACACCATATATTTT CASSSSSSGNTIYF
- TRBJ2-2 TRBV6-5 - TGTGCCAGCAGTTACACAAGGGGGGTAGTGAACACCGGGGAGCTGTTTTTT CASSYTRGVVNTGELFF
few TRBJ2-2 TRBV11-2 - TGTGCCAGCAGCTTACAGTGGGATTTACCCGGGGAGCTGTTTTTT CASSLQWDLPGELFF
few TRBJ2-3 TRBV12-3/TRBV12-4 - TGTGCCAGCAGTTTAGCTAGCAAAGGAACAGATACGCAGTATTTT CASSLASKGTDTQYF
- TRBJ2-5 TRBV7-6 TRBD2 TGTGCCAGCAGCTTAGCGCGACTAGCGGGAGTTTCGGAGACCCAGTACTTC CASSLARLAGVSETQYF
many TRBJ2-7 TRBV4-1 TRBD1 TGCGCCAGCAGCCAAGATCCAGGGGGCTACGACGAGCAGTACTTC CASSQDPGGYDEQYF
many TRBJ2-2 TRBV12-3/TRBV12-4 - TGTGCCCAATCTAAGGGGAAGGGCACCGGGGAGCTGTTTTTT CAQSKGKGTGELFF
few TRBJ2-3 TRBV13 - TGTGCCAGCAGCCTGAGGGTGGCAGGGACGCAGTATTTT CASSLRVAGTQYF
- TRBJ2-3 TRBV4-2 TRBD1 TGTGCCAGCAGCCAAGAGATCGACAGGGGGCTTGCAGATACGCAGTATTTT CASSQEIDRGLADTQYF
- TRBJ2-1 TRBV27 - TGTGCCAGCAGTAAATCCTCCGGGACTCGATTATACAATGAGCAGTTCTTC CASSKSSGTRLYNEQFF
few TRBJ2-7 TRBV25-1 - TGTGCCAGCAGTCTTAGGACTTCCCCCTACGAGCAGTACTTC CASSLRTSPYEQYF
- TRBJ1-6 TRBV7-8 - TGTGCCAGCAGCTTGGGAGGGAACGATTCACCCCTCCACTTT CASSLGGNDSPLHF
- TRBJ2-1 TRBV29-1 TRBD1 TGCAGCGTGGAGATGGGGACAGGGAGCTCCTACAATGAGCAGTTCTTC CSVEMGTGSSYNEQFF
few TRBJ1-2 TRBV29-1 TRBD1 TGCAGCGGACAGGGGGCTGGCGGCTACACCTTC CSGQGAGGYTF
many TRBJ1-1 TRBV27 - TGTGCCAGCAGTTTGAGGCAGATGAACACTGAAGCTTTCTTT CASSLRQMNTEAFF
many TRBJ1-1 TRBV12-3/TRBV12-4 - TGTGCCAGCAGTTTCGCAGGGCCCGCTGAAGCTTTCTTT CASSFAGPAEAFF
many TRBJ2-7 TRBV6-1 - TGTGCCAGCAGGCCGAAGGGAGGGACAGCCTACTACGAGCAGTACTTC CASRPKGGTAYYEQYF
- TRBJ2-3 TRBV27 - TGTGCCAGCAGTCACTCTAGCACAGATACGCAGTATTTT CASSHSSTDTQYF
few TRBJ2-6 TRBV28 TRBD1 TGTGCCAGCAGTATACCCGGGACAGGGGTTAGCTCTGGGGCCAACGTCCTGACTTTC CASSIPGTGVSSGANVLTF
many TRBJ1-5 TRBV12-3/TRBV12-4 TRBD1 TGTGCCAGCAGCAAAAGACAGGGTCCCAATCAGCCCCAGCATTTT CASSKRQGPNQPQHF
many TRBJ1-6 TRBV5-1 - TGCGCCAGCAGCTTGGTGGGGGGTAGTGTGAATTCACCCCTCCACTTT CASSLVGGSVNSPLHF
- TRBJ1-1 TRBV6-2/TRBV6-3 - TGTGCCAGCACCCGGGGCGGGGGAAGACCCACTGAAGCTTTCTTT CASTRGGGRPTEAFF
many TRBJ2-7 TRBV29-1 TRBD2 TGCAGCGTTGTTCGCGGGAGCGAGCAGTACTTC CSVVRGSEQYF
many TRBJ1-2 TRBV12-3/TRBV12-4 - TGTGCCAGCAGCACTCGGGGAGTAGGCTATGGCTACACCTTC CASSTRGVGYGYTF